This T cell receptor (beta chain) comes out of a study of blood T cell repertoires in COVID-19. Study summary: From T cells, B-cell-depleted T cells, or PBMCs came the material, which was cDNA or gDNA.

The V end lost 0 bases, the J end lost 5 bases, and 16 bases lay between the germline ends. The CDR3 length is 16 residues. CDR1 and CDR2 (germline): LGHNA, YNFKEQ. This clone was picked up one time. Profiling relied on immunoSEQ multiplex PCR, and the TCRdb table lists in-frame clones only, not all of them. The data show 200,000 to 250,000 clones, 60% to 85% seen once. The sequenced sample was peripheral blood. The chain couples TRBV4-2 to TRBJ1-1; D may be TRBD1 (5 bases). This TCR came from a woman in her seventies with acute or convalescent COVID-19. This CDR3 reads CASSQDLVQGGTEAFF. CDR3 DNA sequence: TGTGCCAGCAGCCAAGATTTGGTTCAGGGAGGAACTGAAGCTTTCTTT.